This TCR beta chain was sequenced in a study of blood T cell repertoires in COVID-19 (dated by TCRdb to 2020 to 2021). Regarding the complete study: Samples covering the acute and convalescent phases of COVID-19 were provided by collaborators in the United States, Italy and Spain. Nearly every sample came with metadata listing a de-identified subject ID, COVID-19 status, age in years and sex. The prospective study material was composed of cDNA or gDNA derived from T cells, B-cell-depleted T cells, or PBMCs. The dataset comprised deeply sampled blood TCRbeta repertoires from subjects exposed to, actively infected with, or recovered from COVID-19. The samples were drawn from two sources: the first 160 participants of the ongoing ImmuneRACE study, and 1,000 to 1,500 subjects contributed by 6 global collaborators. The repertoires were made available in a free public database intended to serve as a resource for research on the immune response to SARS-CoV-2. Where available, HLA class I and class II types were taken from metadata supplied by the sample provider and were not determined by assay-based typing.

Results and caveats for the whole study, not just this receptor: The amount of clinical and demographic metadata varied by source and participant and was provided uncurated.

Of note for this clone: Its antigen target is currently unknown. Base quality data are lacking; no much larger clone is found one base away.

In Seattle, one collaborating source enrolled patients while the infection was active and tracked those patients longitudinally over the course of disease. The collaborating institutions used their own protocols to collect whole blood in K2EDTA tubes. For TCRbeta analysis, collaborators shipped samples in one of three forms: frozen whole blood, isolated PBMCs, or DNA extracted from either of those sample types. TCRbeta CDR3 regions were amplified from genomic DNA using the immunoSEQ Assay, a bias-controlled multiplex PCR. On the authors' methods: Nucleated cell counts per sample were estimated from amplification of reference gene primers within the assay. To quantify the absolute abundance of each unique TCRbeta CDR3 rearrangement, sequence reads were collapsed and filtered. For each sample, productive Simpson clonality was calculated as the square root of Simpson's diversity index over productive rearrangements. Not all clones reach the TCRdb copy of this immuneACCESS table, which keeps in-frame sequences only. Checked studies attribute under half of the gap to unresolved V genes and leave the rest unexplained. The DNA was the basis for D and trimming; V, J and clone size are from that table. The sample table shows about 530,000 clones, and 85% to 90% are seen once. The top ten clonotypes cover less than 9.5% of the sample.

The junction carries 9 bases between V and J, which are trimmed by 3 bases and 9 bases respectively. The cysteine opens and the phenylalanine closes a CDR3 of 12 amino acids. The DNA shown is the 36-base CDR3, in frame from base 1. The chain is encoded by TRBV12-3 or TRBV12-4 joined to TRBJ2-1; the D gene is possibly TRBD2, with 5 bases matching. This receptor was identified in a woman between 50 and 59 years old with COVID-19, enrolled during active disease. The sample consisted of peripheral blood. The sequenced DNA is TGTGCCAGCAGTTTCCCGGCGGGTGAGCAGTTCTTC. It translates as CASSFPAGEQFF.